Sequencing of this T cell receptor beta chain was carried out in a study of T-cell reconstitution after alpha-beta-depleted transplantation in children. Overall study findings and caveats: In patients about two months after transplant, alpha-beta T cells reportedly arose from several hundred expanded graft clones.

Regarding this clonotype: The target antigen is unknown.

A library of TCRbeta sequences, prepared with unique molecular identifiers, was generated. TCRdb re-called the PCR reads with MiXCR, one entry per CDR3 protein. The table shows about 400,000 distinct CDR3 sequences, with 15% to 20% occurring only once. The CDR3 extends over 14 amino acids. After removal of 5 bases from V and 4 bases from J, the junction contained 5 bases not matched to a gene. The germline gives CDR1 DFQATT, CDR2 SNEGSKA (reference sequence). The sequence derives from a boy under two years old who had a stem cell transplant for Wiskott-Aldrich syndrome, so the T cells may come from the graft donor. The sequences come from PBMCs, mostly from graft donor cells, collected 360 days after TCRalphabeta/CD19-depleted stem cell transplant. The chain joins TRBV20-1 to TRBJ2-2; 9 bases fit TRBD1. The CDR3: CSASMTGGTGELFF. In DNA form, the CDR3 reads TGCAGTGCTTCAATGACAGGGGGCACCGGGGAGCTGTTTTTT.